The TCR beta chain described here comes from a study of glioma-infiltrating T cells. Study-wide results and limits: Gliomas, especially low-grade, showed above-expected tissue-blood divergence; non-neoplastic patients showed below. Tissue and blood shared very few CDR3 sequences.

Amplification of TCR alpha and beta CDR3 regions from RNA used iRepertoire nested multiplex PCR. For one-step reverse transcription and amplification, roughly 95-400 ng of tissue mRNA or PBMC total RNA was used. Using its own MiXCR run on the multiplex PCR reads, TCRdb lists one record per CDR3 protein. Among about 200,000 distinct CDR3 sequences listed, roughly a third were seen once. V shed 4 bases and J shed 0 bases, with 12 bases lying between them. CDR1 is MDHEN, CDR2 SYDVKM, per germline. The CDR3 loop spans 16 amino acids. This clonotype was seen at least ten times. Its target is not known. This receptor was identified in a human donor with low-grade glioma or glioblastoma, undergoing nonglioma brain surgery, or in good health (not recorded which). V usage is TRBV28 and J usage is TRBJ1-4; the D gene is possibly TRBD1 (5 bases). Specimen: glioma tissue, nonneoplastic brain tissue, or PBMCs (not recorded which). The CDR3 sequence: CASSSRGRATNEKLFF. The CDR3, as DNA: TGTGCCAGCAGTTCCCGGGGACGTGCAACTAATGAAAAACTGTTTTTT.